The sequence of this T cell receptor beta chain was determined in a study of tumor-infiltrating lymphocytes in primary liver carcinoma. Study in general: Per sample, productive TCRbeta reads numbered roughly 3.65 to 7.13 million, similar across tissue types. Findings of the study overall: Representation across all five tumor regions was limited to only about 7-24% of top clones.

Trimming removed 8 bases from V and 4 bases from J, with 17 bases in between. This CDR3 is 14 amino acids long. CDR1 and CDR2 (germline): SEHNR, FQNEAQ (reference sequence). With respect to this clonotype: Its antigen is still unknown.

Co-extracted RNA and DNA came from approximately 20-30 mg of unsorted bulk tissue. The cohort consisted of patients whose primary liver carcinoma was surgically resected. TCR beta cDNA was prepared out of around 460 ng total RNA by means of a constant-region primer. ARM-PCR was slightly modified, and three nested multiplex PCR rounds with it gave rise to the TCR beta libraries. Use of TRBV1-TRBV30 forward primers with a C-beta reverse primer characterized the first two PCR rounds, which lasted nine to eleven cycles each. One entry per CDR3 protein, called by TCRdb with MiXCR from the multiplex PCR reads. The sample includes approximately 99,000 distinct CDR3 sequences, approximately 71% seen only once; the top ten take 7.5% to 10%.

The chain uses TRBV7-9 and TRBJ1-1; TRBD1 might be the D (5 bases). This clonotype was obtained from a woman aged 60 to 75 with primary liver carcinoma and hepatitis B virus infection. What was sequenced was liver tumor tissue from sampling region 5. Subset: tumor region T5, tumor centre. The CDR3 bases are TGTGCCAGCGGCAGTGGGGGGAGGGGCACTGAAGCTTTCTTT. It codes for CASGSGGRGTEAFF.